Below, 16 T cell receptor beta chains from the same sample are listed, as sequenced in a study of lymphopenia after photon versus proton radiotherapy. Clones were sequenced by immunoSEQ multiplex PCR, and TCRdb holds only the in-frame ones, with some missing. The sample carries about 25,000 clones, roughly 87% recorded once. The sample was peripheral blood, taken from a patient treated with photon-based radiotherapy. The source of these receptors is a man in his fifties or sixties with gastric cancer.

This clone showed up just once. This chain uses TRBV4-3 with TRBJ1-2; the match to TRBD1 covers 8 bases. The CDR3 is made up of 14 amino acids. V was clipped by 2 bases and J by 8 bases; unmatched bases: 7. Germline CDR1 and CDR2: LGHNA and YSLEER. Here the CDR3 reads CASSQLRGLEGYTF. The CDR3 DNA reads as TGCGCCAGCAGCCAACTCAGGGGGCTAGAAGGCTACACCTTC.

As concerns this clone: Other nucleotide sequences from this sample produce the same CDR3. The V and J genes are TRBV9 and TRBJ2-3, with 8 bases fitting TRBD2. The CDR3 runs to 15 residues. CDR1 and CDR2 (germline): SGDLS, YYNGEE. J gave up 2 bases and V 0 bases, and 2 bases lay outside the gene matches. DNA for the CDR3: TGTGCCAGCAGCGTAGTCGGGGGGGCCACAGATACGCAGTATTTT. The encoded protein is CASSVVGGATDTQYF.

This clone appeared once. The rearrangement joins TRBV4-1 to TRBJ1-5, with TRBD1 identical over 7 bases. The V and J ends lost 2 bases and 0 bases, in that order; junction bases with no gene match: 10. The CDR3 totals 18 residues. Germline V gives CDR1 MGHRA, CDR2 YSYEKL. CDR3 nucleotides: TGCGCCAGCAGCCAACCCCGGGACAGACTACTTAGCAATCAGCCCCAGCATTTT. The encoded protein is CASSQPRDRLLSNQPQHF.

The V gene is TRBV19, the J gene TRBJ1-1, with 8 bases fitting TRBD1. The germline CDR1 and CDR2 sequences are LNHDA and SQIVND (reference sequence). The CDR3 is 16 residues long. V lost 4 bases, J lost 3 bases, and 10 bases stayed unmatched. CDR3 loop: CASSKRQGPGHTEAFF. CDR3 coding DNA: TGTGCCAGTAGTAAACGACAGGGGCCGGGGCACACTGAAGCTTTCTTT.

This clone came up once. CDR3 in DNA: TGTGCCAGCAGCTTCGCTGGACGGAACACTGAAGCTTTCTTT. This gives the protein CASSFAGRNTEAFF. The V call is TRBV7-9, the J call TRBJ1-1, with D hard to call. V was clipped by 3 bases and J by 1 base, with 9 bases between them. Germline-derived CDR1 and CDR2 are SEHNR and FQNEAQ (reference sequence). The CDR3 consists of 14 residues.

The genes are TRBV21-1 and TRBJ2-3; the table's D call, TRBD2, has no DNA check behind it. TRBV21-1 is annotated as a pseudogene. The CDR3 contains 16 residues. CDR3 sequence: CASSPLLLMSTDTQYF. The CDR3 DNA sequence: TGTGCCAGCAGCCCGCTTCTACTAATGTCCACAGATACGCAGTATTTT.

As DNA, the CDR3 is TGTGCCAGCAGCTCACAGGGGGCCCTTGGCTACACCTTC. Its protein product is CASSSQGALGYTF. This chain links TRBV6-5 with TRBJ1-2; 9 nucleotides agree with TRBD1. J was trimmed by 7 bases and V by 6 bases; bases with no gene match: 6. Looked up from germline, CDR1 is MNHEY and CDR2 is SVGAGI. This CDR3 has 13 residues.

This clone is a singleton in its sample. This chain links TRBV5-1 with TRBJ2-7; 10 bases fit TRBD2. Germline V lookup: CDR1 SGHRS, CDR2 YFSETQ. V trimming: 2 bases; J trimming: 3 bases; junction bases outside the gene matches: 5. CDR3 length equals 15 residues. The CDR3 region has the DNA TGCGCCAGCAGCTTCGATAGCGGGGGGCTCTACGAGCAGTACTTC. It translates to CASSFDSGGLYEQYF.

This sequence joins TRBV7-3 and TRBJ2-5; 10 bases align to TRBD2. The CDR3 is 16 residues long. Germline CDR1 is SGHTA and CDR2 is FQGTGA. After removal of 5 bases from V and 4 bases from J, the junction contained 10 bases not matched to a gene. The CDR3 is CASSPGERGGLETQYF. In DNA form, the CDR3 reads TGTGCCAGCAGCCCAGGGGAGCGGGGGGGCCTAGAGACCCAGTACTTC.

This clone turned up a few times. The V call is TRBV9, the J call TRBJ2-5; D possibly corresponds to TRBD2 (7 bases). The CDR3 sequence is 14 residues long. The V end lost 0 bases, the J end lost 5 bases, and 11 bases lay between the germline ends. In germline, CDR1 is SGDLS, CDR2 YYNGEE. CDR3 protein: CASSVDGGHETQYF. CDR3 DNA sequence: TGTGCCAGCAGCGTAGACGGGGGGCATGAGACCCAGTACTTC.

The chain combines TRBV7-2 with TRBJ1-2; no clear D gene. Germline assignment: CDR1 SGHTA and CDR2 FQGNSA. Trimming stripped 5 bases from V and 8 bases from J, with 18 bases between. This CDR3 has 14 residues. CDR3 DNA: TGTGCCAGCAGCCGAGTTCCCAGCTTGAGCGGCTACACCTTC. It specifies CASSRVPSLSGYTF. The full variable domain, its missing parts supplied by reference TRBV7-2 and TRBJ1-2, is GAGVSQSPSNKVTEKGKDVELRCDPISGHTALYWYRQSLGQGLEFLIYFQGNSAPDKSGLPSDRFSAERTGGSVSTLTIQRTQQEDSAVYLCASSRVPSLSGYTFGSGTRLTVV.

J is TRBJ2-1 and V is TRBV10-1, with 8 positions matching TRBD2. Trimming cost V 2 bases and J 6 bases; bases outside gene matches: 6. The CDR3 contains 15 residues. Germline-derived CDR1 and CDR2 are WNHNN and SYGVQD (reference sequence). This CDR3 reads CASSETLAGVNEQFF. DNA for the CDR3: TGCGCCAGCAGTGAGACTCTAGCGGGTGTCAATGAGCAGTTCTTC.

The chain has TRBV13 and TRBJ1-1, with D unresolved. The CDR3 has 11 amino acids. In germline, CDR1 is PRHDT, CDR2 FYEKMQ (reference sequence). Deletions cut 6 bases from V and 7 bases from J, with 9 bases between. The CDR3 bases are TGTGCCAGCAGTCACGCCTATGAAGCTTTCTTT. Protein product: CASSHAYEAFF.

A note on this clone: Relative to the germline gene, one junction end is altered; a read error may explain this. The V call is TRBV6-1, the J call TRBJ1-1, with D possibly matching TRBD1 (6 bases). This CDR3 has 13 amino acids. Germline CDR1 reads MNHNS; CDR2 reads SASEGT. The chain's CDR3 is CASSIETGTGAAF. CDR3 in DNA: TGTGCCAGCAGTATTGAGACCGGGACGGGGGCCGCCTTT.

The rearrangement links TRBV5-6 to TRBJ2-1; D unclear. CDR1 SGHDT and CDR2 YYEEEE come from the germline V gene. V was clipped by 8 bases and J by 8 bases, with 17 bases between them. The CDR3 sequence is 13 residues long. In nucleotides, the CDR3 is TGTGCCAGTGACTCGAAAATCAGCTATGAGCAGTTCTTC. It translates to CASDSKISYEQFF.

This sequence joins TRBV5-1 and TRBJ2-2; D possibly matches TRBD1 or TRBD2 (6 bases each). The V end lost 3 bases, the J end lost 0 bases, and 12 bases lay between the germline ends. Germline CDR1 reads SGHRS; CDR2 reads YFSETQ. The CDR3 has 16 amino acids. Written as DNA, the CDR3 is TGCGCCAGCAGCTGGGGGGACATCGCGAACACCGGGGAGCTGTTTTTT. Amino acids: CASSWGDIANTGELFF. The variable domain in full, with the rest retrieved from reference TRBV5-1 and TRBJ2-2, is KAGVTQTPRYLIKTRGQQVTLSCSPISGHRSVSWYQQTPGQGLQFLFEYFSETQRNKGNFPGRFSGRQFSNSRSEMNVSTLELGDSALYLCASSWGDIANTGELFFGEGSRLTVL.